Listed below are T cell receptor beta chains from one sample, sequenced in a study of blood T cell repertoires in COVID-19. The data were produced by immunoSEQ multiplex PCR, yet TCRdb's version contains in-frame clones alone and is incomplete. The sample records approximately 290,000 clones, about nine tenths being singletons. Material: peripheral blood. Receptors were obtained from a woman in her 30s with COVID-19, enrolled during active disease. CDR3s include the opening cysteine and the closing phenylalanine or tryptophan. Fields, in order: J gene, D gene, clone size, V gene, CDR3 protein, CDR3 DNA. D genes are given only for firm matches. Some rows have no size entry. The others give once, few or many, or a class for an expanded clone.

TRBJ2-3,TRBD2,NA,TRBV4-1,CASSQEPTSGGGNTQYF,TGCGCCAGCAGCCAAGAGCCGACTAGCGGGGGGGGCAATACGCAGTATTTT
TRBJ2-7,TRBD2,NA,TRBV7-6,CASSLMSGRGGAYEQYF,TGTGCCAGCAGCTTAATGTCGGGACGGGGAGGGGCCTACGAGCAGTACTTC
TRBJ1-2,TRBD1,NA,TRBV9,CASSTRTGGYYGYTF,TGTGCCAGCAGCACCCGGACAGGGGGTTACTATGGCTACACCTTC
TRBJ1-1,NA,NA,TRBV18,CASSPGAMNTEAFF,TGTGCCAGCTCACCGGGGGCTATGAACACTGAAGCTTTCTTT
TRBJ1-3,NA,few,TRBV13,CASSARLDRYHSGNTIYF,TGTGCCAGCAGCGCGCGCCTGGACAGATACCACTCTGGAAACACCATATATTTT
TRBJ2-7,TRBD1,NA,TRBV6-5,CASRATGWSYEQYF,TGTGCCAGCAGAGCGACAGGGTGGTCCTACGAGCAGTACTTC
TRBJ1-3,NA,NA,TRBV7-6,CASSSKGLSGNTIYF,TGTGCCAGCAGCTCGAAGGGGCTATCTGGAAACACCATATATTTT
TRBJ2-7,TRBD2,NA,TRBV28,CASSASGSGYEQYF,TGTGCCAGCAGTGCTAGCGGGAGCGGGTACGAGCAGTACTTC
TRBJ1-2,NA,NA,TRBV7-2,CASSLQGRDGYTF,TGTGCCAGCAGCTTACAGGGGAGAGATGGCTACACCTTC
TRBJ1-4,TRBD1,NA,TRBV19,CASGAGTGREKLFF,TGTGCCAGTGGTGCCGGGACAGGGAGAGAGAAACTGTTTTTT
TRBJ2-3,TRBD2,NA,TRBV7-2,CASSLTSGRVKDTQYF,TGTGCCAGCAGCTTAACTAGCGGGAGGGTAAAAGATACGCAGTATTTT
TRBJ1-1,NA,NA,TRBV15,CATSRERQPMNTEAFF,TGTGCCACCAGCAGAGAACGACAGCCCATGAACACTGAAGCTTTCTTT
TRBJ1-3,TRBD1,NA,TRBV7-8,CASSAVTGAGNTIYF,TGTGCCAGCAGCGCCGTAACAGGGGCAGGAAACACCATATATTTT
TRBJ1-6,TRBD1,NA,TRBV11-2,CASSLGTGDSSPLHF,TGTGCCAGCAGCTTGGGGACAGGGGACAGTTCACCCCTCCACTTT
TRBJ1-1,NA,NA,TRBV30,CAWSVRGTEAFF,TGTGCCTGGAGTGTACGGGGCACTGAAGCTTTCTTT
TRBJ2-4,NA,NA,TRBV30,CAWNELAKNIQYF,TGTGCCTGGAACGAGCTAGCCAAAAACATTCAGTACTTC
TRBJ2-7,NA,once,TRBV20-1,CSARRGIEQYF,TGCAGTGCTAGAAGGGGGATCGAGCAGTACTTC
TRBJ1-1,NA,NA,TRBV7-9,CASSLGDSEAFF,TGTGCCAGCAGTCTAGGTGATTCCGAAGCTTTCTTT
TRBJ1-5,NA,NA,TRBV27,CASSFHSQYSNQPQHF,TGTGCCAGCAGTTTTCACAGCCAGTATAGCAATCAGCCCCAGCATTTT
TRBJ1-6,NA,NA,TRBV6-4,CASSEGLHNSPLHF,TGTGCCAGCAGTGAGGGACTCCATAATTCACCCCTCCACTTT
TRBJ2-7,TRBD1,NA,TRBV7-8,CASSGQAFEQYF,TGTGCCAGCAGCGGACAGGCCTTCGAGCAGTACTTC
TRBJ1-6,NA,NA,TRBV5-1,CASSLETLGLTNSPLHF,TGCGCCAGCAGCTTGGAGACCCTAGGACTTACAAATTCACCCCTCCACTTT
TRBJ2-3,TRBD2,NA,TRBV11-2,CASSNWGLAGEGNTQYF,TGTGCCAGCAGTAATTGGGGACTAGCGGGAGAAGGGAATACGCAGTATTTT
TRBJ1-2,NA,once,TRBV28,CASSWAGPSSTGYTF,TGTGCCAGCAGTTGGGCGGGCCCCTCTTCCACTGGCTACACCTTC
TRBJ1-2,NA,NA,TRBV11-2,CASSLDIPANYGYTF,TGTGCCAGCAGCTTAGATATCCCAGCTAACTATGGCTACACCTTC
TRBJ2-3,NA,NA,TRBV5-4,CASSLTQSTDTQYF,TGTGCCAGCAGCTTAACACAGTCCACAGATACGCAGTATTTT
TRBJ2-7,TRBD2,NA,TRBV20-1,CSARGLAEQYF,TGCAGTGCTAGAGGACTAGCCGAGCAGTACTTC
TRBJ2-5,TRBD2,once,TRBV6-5,CASNLLAGQETQYF,TGTGCCAGCAATCTACTAGCGGGACAAGAGACCCAGTACTTC
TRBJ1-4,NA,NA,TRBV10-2,CASSQTGGNEKLFF,TGCGCCAGCAGCCAGACGGGGGGTAATGAAAAACTGTTTTTT
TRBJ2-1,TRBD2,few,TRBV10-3,CAISEGTSGSNEQFF,TGTGCCATCTCCGAGGGGACTAGCGGGAGCAATGAGCAGTTCTTC
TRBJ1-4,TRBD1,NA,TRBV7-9,CASSPGQGAREKLFF,TGTGCCAGCAGCCCCGGACAGGGGGCAAGGGAAAAACTGTTTTTT
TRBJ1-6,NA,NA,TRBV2,CASRTGQTNSPLHF,TGTGCCAGCAGGACGGGACAAACTAATTCACCCCTCCACTTT
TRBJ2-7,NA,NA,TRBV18,CASSLDGGRAQYF,TGTGCCAGCTCACTCGATGGGGGCCGCGCGCAGTACTTC
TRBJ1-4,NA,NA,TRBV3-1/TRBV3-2,CASSQARGPNEKLFF,TGTGCCAGCAGCCAAGCACGGGGTCCTAATGAAAAACTGTTTTTT
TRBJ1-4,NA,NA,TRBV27,CASSLEGPVYEKLFF,TGTGCCAGCAGTTTGGAGGGGCCGGTGTATGAAAAACTGTTTTTT
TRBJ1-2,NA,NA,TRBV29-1,CSVGGPEGGYTF,TGCAGCGTTGGGGGTCCGGAGGGTGGCTACACCTTC
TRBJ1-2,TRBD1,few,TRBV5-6,CASSLAGQGYYGYTF,TGTGCCAGCAGCTTGGCGGGACAGGGATACTATGGCTACACCTTC
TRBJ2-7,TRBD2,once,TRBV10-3,CAIRGLAGDMYEQYF,TGTGCCATCAGGGGACTAGCGGGAGATATGTACGAGCAGTACTTC
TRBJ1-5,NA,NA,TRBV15,CATSSWGVEVLSNQPQHF,TGTGCCACCAGCAGTTGGGGGGTCGAGGTTTTGAGCAATCAGCCCCAGCATTTT
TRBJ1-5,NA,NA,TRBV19,CASSSVGANNQPQHF,TGTGCCAGTAGTAGTGTAGGGGCAAACAATCAGCCCCAGCATTTT
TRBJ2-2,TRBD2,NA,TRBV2,CASSGVQRDPGELFF,TGTGCCAGCAGTGGGGTACAGCGGGATCCCGGGGAGCTGTTTTTT
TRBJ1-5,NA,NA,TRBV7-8,CASSLVVGLRQPQHF,TGTGCCAGCAGCTTAGTTGTCGGCCTGAGGCAGCCCCAGCATTTT
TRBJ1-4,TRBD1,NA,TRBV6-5,CASSYSSGQGSEKLFF,TGTGCCAGCAGTTACTCGTCCGGACAGGGTAGTGAAAAACTGTTTTTT
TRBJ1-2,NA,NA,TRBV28,CATLEDKIYGYTF,TGTGCCACCCTTGAGGACAAGATCTATGGCTACACCTTC
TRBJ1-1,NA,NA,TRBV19,CASTSGTGTRLAFF,NA
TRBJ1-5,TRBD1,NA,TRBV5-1,CASSPGGTSNQPQHF,TGCGCCAGCAGCCCAGGGGGGACGAGCAATCAGCCCCAGCATTTT
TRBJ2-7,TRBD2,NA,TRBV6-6,CASSHPSGSTYEQYF,TGTGCCAGCAGTCACCCTAGCGGGAGTACCTACGAGCAGTACTTC
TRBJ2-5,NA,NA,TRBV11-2,CASSSVQGRQETQYF,TGTGCCAGCAGCTCCGTACAGGGCCGACAAGAGACCCAGTACTTC
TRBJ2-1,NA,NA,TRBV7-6,CASGDFYNEQFF,TGTGCCAGCGGTGACTTCTACAATGAGCAGTTCTTC
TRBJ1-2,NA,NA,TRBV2,CASSDPGVRGYTF,TGTGCCAGCAGTGATCCGGGAGTAAGGGGCTACACCTTC
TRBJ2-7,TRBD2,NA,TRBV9,CASSVGTSGRDEQYF,TGTGCCAGCAGCGTGGGGACTAGCGGGAGGGACGAGCAGTACTTC
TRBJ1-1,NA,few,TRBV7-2,CASSLGDSNTEAFF,TGTGCCAGCAGCTTAGGGGACTCGAACACTGAAGCTTTCTTT
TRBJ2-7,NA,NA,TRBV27,CASSLNRAYEQYF,TGTGCCAGCAGTTTAAACAGGGCCTACGAGCAGTACTTC